These 25 T cell receptor beta chains originate from one sample sequenced in a study of blood T cell repertoires in COVID-19. This table comes from immunoSEQ multiplex PCR, and its TCRdb copy is limited to in-frame clones, with some not included. The profile shows approximately 280,000 clones, less than 85% of them singletons. Specimen: peripheral blood. These TCRs come from a human donor with COVID-19, enrolled during active disease. The donor label of this sample is uncertain.

The V call is TRBV30, the J call TRBJ2-2; 7 nucleotides agree with TRBD2. Trimming took 6 bases from V and 7 from J; bases not matched to a gene: 14. Germline lookup yields CDR1 GTSNPN and CDR2 SVGIG (reference sequence). This CDR3 is 15 amino acids long. The CDR3 DNA sequence: TGTGCCTGCTCCCGGGAGGCCCAGGGTGGCGGGGAGCTGTTTTTT. Its protein is CACSREAQGGGELFF.

The chain is built from TRBV7-3 and TRBJ1-1, with D perhaps matching TRBD1 (6 bases). Per germline, CDR1 SGHTA and CDR2 FQGTGA. The CDR3 loop spans 14 amino acids. The ends were cut back, 2 bases at V and 1 base at J, with 8 bases in the middle. This chain's CDR3 is CASSLGRGNTEAFF. Written as DNA, the CDR3 is TGTGCCAGCAGCTTAGGCAGGGGGAACACTGAAGCTTTCTTT.

In its sample, this clone was seen a few times. The chain uses TRBV11-2 and TRBJ2-1, with D possibly being TRBD2 (5 bases). V lost 2 bases and J 2 bases, leaving 7 bases between the germline ends. From germline, CDR1 is SGHAT and CDR2 FQNNGV. CDR3 length: 14 residues. CDR3 nucleotide sequence: TGTGCCAGCAGCTTAACACTAGCCTACAATGAGCAGTTCTTC. Protein: CASSLTLAYNEQFF.

This clone was seen once. The chain carries TRBV30 and TRBJ1-4; possibly TRBD1 for D (6 bases). Between the trimmed V and J ends, which lost 3 bases and 8 bases, there was a span of 13 bases. Germline V gene lookup returns CDR1 GTSNPN and CDR2 SVGIG (reference sequence). The CDR3 length is 13 residues. CDR3 sequence: CAWRIRGGEKLFF. The CDR3, as DNA: TGTGCCTGGAGGATCAGGGGCGGGGAAAAACTGTTTTTT.

The genes are TRBV5-1 and TRBJ1-2; D unresolved. The ends were cut back, 4 bases at V and 4 bases at J, with 14 bases in the middle. The CDR3 sequence is 14 residues long. Per the germline V gene, CDR1 is SGHRS and CDR2 is YFSETQ. The CDR3 nucleotides are TGCGCCAGCAGCAGTATCGGGGAAATCTATGGCTACACCTTC. Its translation: CASSSIGEIYGYTF. The variable domain in full, completed from reference TRBV5-1 and TRBJ1-2, reads KAGVTQTPRYLIKTRGQQVTLSCSPISGHRSVSWYQQTPGQGLQFLFEYFSETQRNKGNFPGRFSGRQFSNSRSEMNVSTLELGDSALYLCASSSIGEIYGYTFGSGTRLTVV.

The V gene is TRBV27, the J gene TRBJ2-5, with D tentatively TRBD1 (6 bases). The CDR3 covers 14 residues. Per the germline V gene, CDR1 is MNHEY and CDR2 is SMNVEV (reference sequence). V gave up 5 bases and J gave up 5 bases, with 15 bases separating them. CDR3 residues: CASSIGTSGETQYF. The CDR3 DNA sequence: TGTGCCAGCAGTATCGGGACAAGTGGGGAGACCCAGTACTTC.

The CDR3, as DNA: TGCGCCAGCAGCCCTACGACAGATACGCAGTATTTT. This sequence encodes CASSPTTDTQYF. The chain joins TRBV5-1 to TRBJ2-3; no clear D. Trimming pared 4 bases from V and 3 bases from J, leaving 6 bases between. The CDR3 is 12 residues long. CDR1 SGHRS and CDR2 YFSETQ come from the germline V gene.

The rearrangement joins TRBV3-1 (or the pseudogene TRBV3-2) to TRBJ1-1; D perhaps matches TRBD1 (5 bases). V lost 4 bases and J 8 bases, leaving 11 bases between the germline ends. The CDR3 runs to 12 residues. Per the germline V gene, CDR1 is LGHDT and CDR2 is YNNKEL (reference sequence). CDR3 residues: CASSPPGVEAFF. DNA of the CDR3: TGTGCCAGCAGCCCTCCGGGGGTAGAAGCTTTCTTT.

The chain links TRBV7-3 to TRBJ2-1, with D possibly being TRBD1 (5 bases). Trimming took off 4 bases at V and 2 bases at J, with 15 bases between the two ends. The V gene's germline CDR1 is SGHTA and CDR2 FQGTGA. This CDR3 has 16 residues. In DNA, the CDR3 is TGTGCCAGCAGCTCCCCAACAGGAAACCCCTACAATGAGCAGTTCTTC. Its translation is CASSSPTGNPYNEQFF.

The chain carries TRBV5-4 and TRBJ2-2; 8 nucleotides match TRBD1. CDR1 and CDR2 from the germline V gene are SGHNT and YYREEE (reference sequence). Trimming took 2 bases from V and 1 from J; bases not matched to a gene: 1. There are 15 residues in the CDR3. DNA of the CDR3: TGTGCCAGCAGCTTTGGACAGGGGAACACCGGGGAGCTGTTTTTT. Protein sequence: CASSFGQGNTGELFF.

The chain couples TRBV7-3 to TRBJ1-1; no firm D call. V gave up 2 bases and J gave up 1 base, with 5 bases separating them. Per germline, CDR1 SGHTA and CDR2 FQGTGA. The CDR3 extends over 13 amino acids. In nucleotides, the CDR3 is TGTGCCAGCAGCTTATCCTCGAACACTGAAGCTTTCTTT. This gives the protein CASSLSSNTEAFF.

This clone was seen only once. This rearrangement joins TRBV28 to TRBJ2-3; 11 nucleotides match TRBD2. The V gene end was trimmed by 6 bases and the J gene end by 0 bases; junction bases not matched to a gene: 8. The CDR3 is made up of 17 amino acids. CDR1 is MDHEN, CDR2 SYDVKM, per germline. The CDR3 region is CASSPGLAVHSTDTQYF. The CDR3 DNA follows: TGTGCCAGCAGCCCGGGACTAGCGGTACATAGCACAGATACGCAGTATTTT.

J is TRBJ1-6 and V is TRBV2; TRBD1 is a possible D gene (5 bases). Germline assignment: CDR1 SNHLY and CDR2 FYNNEI. The CDR3 runs to 16 residues. V was shortened by 6 bases and J by 0 bases, with 12 bases between the two germline ends. CDR3 bases: TGTGCCAGCAGCCCACCCGGGGGCTCCTATAATTCACCCCTCCACTTT. Its translation: CASSPPGGSYNSPLHF.

This clone was seen just once. V and J are TRBV19 and TRBJ1-5; TRBD1 is a possible D gene (6 bases). The V gene's germline CDR1 is LNHDA and CDR2 SQIVND (reference sequence). Trimming took off 3 bases at V and 3 bases at J, with 9 bases between the two ends. The CDR3 covers 14 residues. The CDR3 spells CASSIGQFNQPQHF. The CDR3 DNA follows: TGTGCCAGTAGTATCGGACAGTTCAATCAGCCCCAGCATTTT.

CDR3 residues: CASSVVSASSYNEQFF. CDR3 coding DNA: TGTGCCAGCAGCGTAGTTAGCGCGAGCTCCTACAATGAGCAGTTCTTC. This chain links TRBV9 with TRBJ2-1, with D possibly matching TRBD2 (5 bases). This CDR3 has 16 residues. Germline CDR1 and CDR2: SGDLS and YYNGEE. V lost 0 bases and J lost 0, with 10 bases in between.

In this sample, this clone turned up once. The rearrangement joins TRBV19 to TRBJ1-1; 7 nucleotides align to TRBD1. CDR3 length: 17 residues. V was clipped by 0 bases and J by 0 bases; unmatched bases: 7. Germline V gene lookup returns CDR1 LNHDA and CDR2 SQIVND (reference sequence). The CDR3 loop is CASSIDRQGNMNTEAFF. DNA for the CDR3: TGTGCCAGTAGTATAGATCGACAGGGAAACATGAACACTGAAGCTTTCTTT.

This chain connects TRBV10-1 to TRBJ1-2; D is possibly TRBD1 (6 bases). The V gene lost 8 bases and the J gene lost 7 bases, with 32 bases spanning the gap. In germline, CDR1 is WNHNN, CDR2 SYGVQD (reference sequence). CDR3 length equals 18 residues. The CDR3 sequence: CASAEPGGGSPPTGGYTF. CDR3 nucleotide sequence: TGCGCCAGCGCCGAACCGGGGGGGGGCAGCCCCCCCACTGGTGGCTACACCTTC.

The chain recombines TRBV28 with TRBJ1-5, with 7 positions matching TRBD1. Germline V gives CDR1 MDHEN, CDR2 SYDVKM. The CDR3 loop spans 16 amino acids. J was trimmed by 3 bases and V by 6 bases; bases with no gene match: 11. The CDR3 reads CASRPDRALFNQPQHF. Written as DNA, the CDR3 is TGTGCCAGCAGACCCGACAGGGCCCTCTTCAATCAGCCCCAGCATTTT.

The genes are TRBV6-2 or TRBV6-3 and TRBJ1-5; D gene unclear. The length of the CDR3 is 14 residues. Looked up from germline, CDR1 is MNHEY and CDR2 is SVGEGT. The V and J ends lost 6 bases and 7 bases respectively, with 16 bases between them. The DNA of the CDR3 is TGTGCCAGCAGCCAAGCGGGTTCAATCCAGCCCCAGCATTTT. This translates into CASSQAGSIQPQHF.

V gene TRBV15 combines with J gene TRBJ2-7; 9 bases fit TRBD2. This CDR3 spans 15 amino acids. Germline loops: CDR1 LNHNV, CDR2 YYDKDF (reference sequence). The V gene end was trimmed by 3 bases and the J gene end by 2 bases; junction bases not matched to a gene: 5. The CDR3 DNA sequence: TGTGCCACCAGCAGGAGGGGGACTAGCCCCTACGAGCAGTACTTC. Its protein product is CATSRRGTSPYEQYF.

J is TRBJ2-7 and V is TRBV5-1; weak D call: TRBD1 (6 bases). V was cut by 4 bases and J by 1 base, with 9 bases left in between. CDR1 is SGHRS, CDR2 YFSETQ, per germline. This CDR3 contains 13 residues. CDR3 DNA: TGCGCCAGCAGCCGGACAGAGTCCTACGAGCAGTACTTC. Protein: CASSRTESYEQYF. Full variable domain (outside the CDR3, taken from reference TRBV5-1 and TRBJ2-7): KAGVTQTPRYLIKTRGQQVTLSCSPISGHRSVSWYQQTPGQGLQFLFEYFSETQRNKGNFPGRFSGRQFSNSRSEMNVSTLELGDSALYLCASSRTESYEQYFGPGTRLTVT.

The CDR3 sequence: CAISEPGTGAGNTIYF. The CDR3 DNA reads TGTGCCATCAGTGAGCCCGGGACAGGAGCCGGAAACACCATATATTTT. The chain uses TRBV10-3 and TRBJ1-3, with 8 positions matching TRBD1. The V gene's germline CDR1 is ENHRY and CDR2 SYGVKD. V shed 2 bases and J 4 bases; nucleotides not matched to a gene: 7. CDR3 length equals 16 residues.

The J gene is TRBJ1-5, the V gene TRBV18; 10 nucleotides agree with TRBD1. This CDR3 spans 15 amino acids. Germline V gene sequence: CDR1 KGHSH, CDR2 LQKENI. J lost 4 bases, V lost 4 bases, and 4 bases had no gene match. The CDR3 bases are TGTGCCAGCTCACGGACGGACAGGGGGAATCAGCCCCAGCATTTT. Its translation: CASSRTDRGNQPQHF.

The rearrangement joins TRBV9 to TRBJ2-1, with D possibly being TRBD2 (5 bases). The CDR3 is 11 amino acids. Trimming took off 5 bases at V and 6 bases at J, with 6 bases between the two ends. Germline V gene data show CDR1 as SGDLS and CDR2 as YYNGEE. CDR3 in amino acids: CASRAGNEQFF. CDR3 bases: TGTGCCAGCAGGGCGGGCAATGAGCAGTTCTTC.

V is TRBV7-2 and J is TRBJ1-2; TRBD1 matches 11 bases. There are 15 residues in the CDR3. The germline gives CDR1 SGHTA, CDR2 FQGNSA. Losses at the gene ends were 1 base for V and 4 bases for J; bases not matched to a gene: 2. CDR3 region: CASSLEGTGGYGYTF. The CDR3 DNA is TGTGCCAGCAGCTTAGAAGGGACAGGGGGCTATGGCTACACCTTC.